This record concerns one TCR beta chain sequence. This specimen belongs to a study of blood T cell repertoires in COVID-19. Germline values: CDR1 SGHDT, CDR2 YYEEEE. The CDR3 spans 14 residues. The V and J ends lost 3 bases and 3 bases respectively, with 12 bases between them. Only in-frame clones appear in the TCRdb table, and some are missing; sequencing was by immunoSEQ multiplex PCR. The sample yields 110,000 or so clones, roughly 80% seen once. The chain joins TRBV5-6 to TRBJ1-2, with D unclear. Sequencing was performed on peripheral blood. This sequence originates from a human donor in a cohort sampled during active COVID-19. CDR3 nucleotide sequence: TGTGCCAGCAGCTGGCCCCGGGTCGACTATGGCTACACCTTC. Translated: CASSWPRVDYGYTF. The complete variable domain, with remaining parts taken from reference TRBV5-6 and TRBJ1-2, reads DAGVTQSPTHLIKTRGQQVTLRCSPKSGHDTVSWYQQALGQGPQFIFQYYEEEERQRGNFPDRFSGHQFPNYSSELNVNALLLGDSALYLCASSWPRVDYGYTFGSGTRLTVV.